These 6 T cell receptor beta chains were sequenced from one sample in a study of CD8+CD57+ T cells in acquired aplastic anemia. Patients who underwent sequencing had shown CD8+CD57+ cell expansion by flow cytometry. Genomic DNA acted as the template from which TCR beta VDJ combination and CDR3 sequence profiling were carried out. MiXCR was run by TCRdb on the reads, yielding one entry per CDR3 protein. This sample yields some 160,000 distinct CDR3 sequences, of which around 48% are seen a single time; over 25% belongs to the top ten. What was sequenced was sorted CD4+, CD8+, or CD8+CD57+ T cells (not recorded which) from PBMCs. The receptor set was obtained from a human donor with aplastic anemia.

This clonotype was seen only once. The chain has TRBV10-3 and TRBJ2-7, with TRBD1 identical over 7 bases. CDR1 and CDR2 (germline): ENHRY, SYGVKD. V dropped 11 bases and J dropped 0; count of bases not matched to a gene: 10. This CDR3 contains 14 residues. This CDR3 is CAATGTESSYEQYF. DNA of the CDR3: TGTGCCGCCACCGGGACAGAGAGCTCCTACGAGCAGTACTTC.

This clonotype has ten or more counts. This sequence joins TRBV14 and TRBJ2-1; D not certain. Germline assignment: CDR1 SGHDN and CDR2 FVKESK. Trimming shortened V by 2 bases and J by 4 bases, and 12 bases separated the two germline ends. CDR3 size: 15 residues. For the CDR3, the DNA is TGTGCCAGCAGCCAATACATGGGTGCATACAATGAGCAGTTCTTC. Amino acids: CASSQYMGAYNEQFF.

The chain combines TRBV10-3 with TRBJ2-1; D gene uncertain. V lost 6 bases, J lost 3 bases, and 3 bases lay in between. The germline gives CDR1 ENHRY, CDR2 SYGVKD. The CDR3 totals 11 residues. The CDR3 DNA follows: TGTGCCATCAGCATCTACAATGAGCAGTTCTTC. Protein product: CAISIYNEQFF.

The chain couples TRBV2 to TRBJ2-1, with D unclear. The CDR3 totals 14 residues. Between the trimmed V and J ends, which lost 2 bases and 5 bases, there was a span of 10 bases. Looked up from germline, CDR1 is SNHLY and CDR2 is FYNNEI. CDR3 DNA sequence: TGTGCCAGCAGTGAATTCCAGTCTCACAATGAGCAGTTCTTC. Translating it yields CASSEFQSHNEQFF.

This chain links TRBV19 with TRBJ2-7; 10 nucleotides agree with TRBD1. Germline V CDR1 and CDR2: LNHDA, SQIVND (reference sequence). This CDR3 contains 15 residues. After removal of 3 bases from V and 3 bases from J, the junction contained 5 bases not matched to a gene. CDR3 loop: CASSIPGQGSYEQYF. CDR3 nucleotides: TGTGCCAGTAGTATCCCGGGACAGGGGAGCTACGAGCAGTACTTC. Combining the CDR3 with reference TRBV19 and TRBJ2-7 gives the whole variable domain DGGITQSPKYLFRKEGQNVTLSCEQNLNHDAMYWYRQDPGQGLRLIYYSQIVNDFQKGDIAEGYSVSREKKESFPLTVTSAQKNPTAFYLCASSIPGQGSYEQYFGPGTRLTVT.

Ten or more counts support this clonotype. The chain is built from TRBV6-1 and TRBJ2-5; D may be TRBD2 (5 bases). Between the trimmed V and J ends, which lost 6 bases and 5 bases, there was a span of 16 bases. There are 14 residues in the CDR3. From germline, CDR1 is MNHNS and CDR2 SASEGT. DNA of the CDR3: TGTGCCAGCAGACGACGAGGGCGATTGGAGACCCAGTACTTC. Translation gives CASRRRGRLETQYF.